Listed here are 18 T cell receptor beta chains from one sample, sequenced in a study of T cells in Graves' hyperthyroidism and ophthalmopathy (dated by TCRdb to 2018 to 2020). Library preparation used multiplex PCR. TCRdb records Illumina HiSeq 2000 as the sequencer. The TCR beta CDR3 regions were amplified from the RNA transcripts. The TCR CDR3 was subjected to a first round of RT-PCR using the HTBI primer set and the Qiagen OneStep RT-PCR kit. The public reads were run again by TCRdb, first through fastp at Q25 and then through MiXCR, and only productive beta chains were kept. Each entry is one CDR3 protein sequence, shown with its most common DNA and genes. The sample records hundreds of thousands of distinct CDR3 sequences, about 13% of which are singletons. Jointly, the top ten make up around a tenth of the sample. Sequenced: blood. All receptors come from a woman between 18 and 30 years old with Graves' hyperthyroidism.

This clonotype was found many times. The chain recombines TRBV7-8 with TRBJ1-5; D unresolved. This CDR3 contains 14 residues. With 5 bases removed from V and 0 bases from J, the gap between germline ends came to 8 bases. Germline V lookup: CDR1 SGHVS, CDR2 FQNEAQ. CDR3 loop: CASSTLVSNQPQHF. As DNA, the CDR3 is TGTGCCAGCAGCACGTTAGTTAGCAATCAGCCCCAGCATTTT.

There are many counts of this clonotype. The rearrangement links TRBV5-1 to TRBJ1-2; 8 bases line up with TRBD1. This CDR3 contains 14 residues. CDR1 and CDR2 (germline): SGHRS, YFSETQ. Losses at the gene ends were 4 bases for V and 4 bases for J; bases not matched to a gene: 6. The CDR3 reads CASSGGDRSYGYTF. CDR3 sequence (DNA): TGCGCCAGCAGCGGGGGGGACAGGTCCTATGGCTACACCTTC.

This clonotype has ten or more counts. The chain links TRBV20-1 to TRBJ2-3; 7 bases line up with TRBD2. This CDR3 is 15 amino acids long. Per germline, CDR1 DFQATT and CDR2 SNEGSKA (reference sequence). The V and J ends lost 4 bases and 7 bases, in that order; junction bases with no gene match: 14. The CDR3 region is CSAKPLADAMHTQYF. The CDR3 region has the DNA TGCAGTGCTAAGCCGCTAGCGGACGCGATGCATACGCAGTATTTT.

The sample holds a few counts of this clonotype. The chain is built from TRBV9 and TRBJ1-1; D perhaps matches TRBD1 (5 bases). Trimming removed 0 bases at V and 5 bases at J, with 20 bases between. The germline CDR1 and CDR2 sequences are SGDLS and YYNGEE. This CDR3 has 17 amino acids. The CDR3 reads CASSVGPGGGAFTEAFF. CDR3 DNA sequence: TGTGCCAGCAGCGTAGGTCCCGGGGGAGGGGCCTTTACTGAAGCTTTCTTT.

This CDR3 reads CASSELRPGTRDEQFF. In DNA, the CDR3 is TGCGCCAGCAGTGAGCTAAGGCCAGGGACAAGGGATGAGCAGTTCTTC. The V gene is TRBV10-2, the J gene TRBJ2-1, with a possible D match to TRBD1 (6 bases). The CDR3 contains 16 residues. Germline CDR1 reads WSHSY; CDR2 reads SAAADI. V dropped 2 bases and J dropped 8 bases, with 19 bases sitting between them.

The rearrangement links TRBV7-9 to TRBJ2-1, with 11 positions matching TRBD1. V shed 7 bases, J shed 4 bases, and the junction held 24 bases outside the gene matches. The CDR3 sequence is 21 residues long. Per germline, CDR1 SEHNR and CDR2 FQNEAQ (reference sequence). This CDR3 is CASNRDRGSLLLADGYNEQFF. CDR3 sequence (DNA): TGTGCCAGCAACAGGGACAGGGGGAGTTTACTTCTAGCTGACGGGTACAATGAGCAGTTCTTC.

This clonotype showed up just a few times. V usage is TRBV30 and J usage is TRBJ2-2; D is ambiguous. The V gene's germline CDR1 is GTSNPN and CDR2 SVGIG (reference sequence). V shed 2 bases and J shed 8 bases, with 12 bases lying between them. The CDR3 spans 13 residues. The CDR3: CAWSTAFGGELFF. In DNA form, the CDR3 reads TGTGCCTGGAGTACGGCCTTCGGGGGGGAGCTGTTTTTT.

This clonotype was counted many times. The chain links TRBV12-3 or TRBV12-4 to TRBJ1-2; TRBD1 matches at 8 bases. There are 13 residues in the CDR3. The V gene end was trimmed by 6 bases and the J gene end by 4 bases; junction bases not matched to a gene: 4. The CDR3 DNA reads TGTGCCAGCAGCATCGACAGGGGCTATGGCTACACCTTC. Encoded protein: CASSIDRGYGYTF.

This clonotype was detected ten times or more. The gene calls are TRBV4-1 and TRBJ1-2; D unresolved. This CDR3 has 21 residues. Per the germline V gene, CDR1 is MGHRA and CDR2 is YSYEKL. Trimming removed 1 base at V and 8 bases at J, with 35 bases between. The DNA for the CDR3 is TGCGCCAGCAGCCAAGGAGGTCAAGACGGCACTCTAACCTGGAGTAGTGGGGGCTACACCTTC. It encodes CASSQGGQDGTLTWSSGGYTF.

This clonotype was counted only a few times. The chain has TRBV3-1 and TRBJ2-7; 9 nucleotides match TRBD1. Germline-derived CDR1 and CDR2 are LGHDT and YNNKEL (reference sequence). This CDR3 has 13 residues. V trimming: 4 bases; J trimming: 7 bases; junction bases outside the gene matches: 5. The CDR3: CASSPTGGREQYF. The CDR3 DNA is TGTGCCAGCAGCCCGACAGGGGGAAGGGAGCAGTACTTC.

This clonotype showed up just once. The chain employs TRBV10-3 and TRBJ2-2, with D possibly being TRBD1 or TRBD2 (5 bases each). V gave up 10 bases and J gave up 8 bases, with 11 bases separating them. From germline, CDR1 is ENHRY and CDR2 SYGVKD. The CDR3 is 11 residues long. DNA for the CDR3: TGTGCCACCGGGGCGGGTGGGGAGCTGTTTTTT. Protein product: CATGAGGELFF.

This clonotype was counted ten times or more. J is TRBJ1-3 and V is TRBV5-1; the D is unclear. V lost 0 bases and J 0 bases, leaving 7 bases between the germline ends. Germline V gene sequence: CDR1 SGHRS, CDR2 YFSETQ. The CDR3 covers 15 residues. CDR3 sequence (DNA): TGCGCCAGCAGCTTGGACGGCAACTCTGGAAACACCATATATTTT. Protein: CASSLDGNSGNTIYF.

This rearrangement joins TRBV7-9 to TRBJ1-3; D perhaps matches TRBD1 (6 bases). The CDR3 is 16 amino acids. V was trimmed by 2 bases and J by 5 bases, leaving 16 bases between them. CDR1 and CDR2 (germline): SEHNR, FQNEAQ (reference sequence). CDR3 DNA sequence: TGTGCCAGCAGCTTATCGTCAGGGGCAGAGCGAAACACCATATATTTT. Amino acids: CASSLSSGAERNTIYF.

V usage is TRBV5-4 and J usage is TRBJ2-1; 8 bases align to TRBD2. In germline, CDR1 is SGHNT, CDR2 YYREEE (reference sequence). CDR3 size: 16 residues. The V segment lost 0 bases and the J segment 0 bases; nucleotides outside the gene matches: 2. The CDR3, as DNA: TGTGCCAGCAGCTTGGATGGGACTAGCTCCTACAATGAGCAGTTCTTC. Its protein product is CASSLDGTSSYNEQFF. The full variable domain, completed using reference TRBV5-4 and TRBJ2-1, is ETGVTQSPTHLIKTRGQQVTLRCSSQSGHNTVSWYQQALGQGPQFIFQYYREEENGRGNFPPRFSGLQFPNYSSELNVNALELDDSALYLCASSLDGTSSYNEQFFGPGTRLTVL.

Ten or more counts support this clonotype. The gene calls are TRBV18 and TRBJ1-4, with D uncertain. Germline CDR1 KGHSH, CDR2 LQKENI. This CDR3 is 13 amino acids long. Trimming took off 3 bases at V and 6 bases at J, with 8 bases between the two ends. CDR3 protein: CASSPTGHEKLFF. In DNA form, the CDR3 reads TGTGCCAGCTCACCTACGGGCCATGAAAAACTGTTTTTT.

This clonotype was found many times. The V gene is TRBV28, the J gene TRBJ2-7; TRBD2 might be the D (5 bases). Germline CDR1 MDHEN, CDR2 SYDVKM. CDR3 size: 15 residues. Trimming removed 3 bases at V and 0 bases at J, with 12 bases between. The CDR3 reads CASSFAKRSSYEQYF. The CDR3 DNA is TGTGCCAGCAGTTTCGCTAAGCGGAGCTCCTACGAGCAGTACTTC.

CDR3 nucleotide sequence: TGTGCCAGCAGCTTACAAAGGGCTAAAGCTGAAGCTTTCTTT. Translating gives CASSLQRAKAEAFF. The V call is TRBV7-2, the J call TRBJ1-1; D remains ambiguous. CDR1 SGHTA and CDR2 FQGNSA come from the germline V gene. Trimming pared 2 bases from V and 6 bases from J, leaving 13 bases between. There are 14 residues in the CDR3.

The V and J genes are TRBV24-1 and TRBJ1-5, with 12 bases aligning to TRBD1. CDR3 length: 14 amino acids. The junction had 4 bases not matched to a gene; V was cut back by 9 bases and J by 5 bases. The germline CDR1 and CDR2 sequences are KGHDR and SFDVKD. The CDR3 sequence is CATGDRGRDQPQHF. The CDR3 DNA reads TGTGCCACCGGGGACAGGGGGCGCGATCAGCCCCAGCATTTT.